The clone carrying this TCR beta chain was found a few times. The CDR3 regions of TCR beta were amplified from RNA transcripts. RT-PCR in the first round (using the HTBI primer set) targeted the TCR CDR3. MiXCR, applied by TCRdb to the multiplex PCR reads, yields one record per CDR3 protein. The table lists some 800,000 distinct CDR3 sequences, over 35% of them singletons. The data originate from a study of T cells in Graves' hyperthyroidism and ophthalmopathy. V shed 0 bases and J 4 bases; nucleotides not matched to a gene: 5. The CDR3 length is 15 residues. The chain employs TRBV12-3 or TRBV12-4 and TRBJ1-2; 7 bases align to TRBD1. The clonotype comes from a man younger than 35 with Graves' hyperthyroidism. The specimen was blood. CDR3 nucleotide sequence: TGTGCCAGCAGTTTAGCCCGGACAGGCCCCTATGGCTACACCTTC. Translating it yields CASSLARTGPYGYTF.